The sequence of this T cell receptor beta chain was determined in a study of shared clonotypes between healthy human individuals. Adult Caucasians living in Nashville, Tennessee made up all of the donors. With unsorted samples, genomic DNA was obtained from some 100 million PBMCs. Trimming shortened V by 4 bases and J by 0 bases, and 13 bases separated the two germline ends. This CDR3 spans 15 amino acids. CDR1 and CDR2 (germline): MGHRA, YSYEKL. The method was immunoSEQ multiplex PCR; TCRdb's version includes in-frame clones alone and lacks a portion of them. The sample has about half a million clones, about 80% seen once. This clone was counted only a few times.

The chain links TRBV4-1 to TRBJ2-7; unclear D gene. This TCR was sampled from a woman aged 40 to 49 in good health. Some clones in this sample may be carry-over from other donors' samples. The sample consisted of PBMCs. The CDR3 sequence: CASSPNSVSSYEQYF. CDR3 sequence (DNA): TGCGCCAGCAGCCCCAACAGCGTCAGCTCCTACGAGCAGTACTTC.